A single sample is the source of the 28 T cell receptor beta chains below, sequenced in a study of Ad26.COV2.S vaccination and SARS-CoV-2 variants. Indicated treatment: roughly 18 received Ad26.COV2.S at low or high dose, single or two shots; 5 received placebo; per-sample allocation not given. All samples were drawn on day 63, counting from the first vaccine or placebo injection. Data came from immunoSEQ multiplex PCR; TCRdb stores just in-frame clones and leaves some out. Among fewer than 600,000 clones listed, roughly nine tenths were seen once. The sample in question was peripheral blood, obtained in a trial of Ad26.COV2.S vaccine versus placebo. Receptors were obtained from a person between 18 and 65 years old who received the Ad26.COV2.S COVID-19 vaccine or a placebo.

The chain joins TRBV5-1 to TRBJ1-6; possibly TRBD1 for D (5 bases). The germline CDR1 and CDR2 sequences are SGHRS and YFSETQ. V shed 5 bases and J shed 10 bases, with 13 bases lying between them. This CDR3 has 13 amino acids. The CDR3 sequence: CASSLTGLSPLHF. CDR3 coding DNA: TGCGCCAGCAGTCTCACAGGTCTCTCACCCCTCCACTTT.

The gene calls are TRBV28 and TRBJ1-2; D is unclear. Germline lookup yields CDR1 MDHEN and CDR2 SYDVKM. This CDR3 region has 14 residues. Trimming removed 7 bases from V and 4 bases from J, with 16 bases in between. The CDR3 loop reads CASKIYTAGYGYTF. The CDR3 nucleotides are TGTGCCAGCAAGATTTACACAGCAGGCTATGGCTACACCTTC.

The CDR3 is CASSLPWQGPSEQYF. CDR3 nucleotides: TGTGCCAGCAGCCTCCCCTGGCAGGGCCCCTCAGAGCAGTACTTC. V usage is TRBV3-1 (or the pseudogene TRBV3-2) and J usage is TRBJ2-7; D perhaps matches TRBD1 (5 bases). Looked up from germline, CDR1 is LGHDT and CDR2 is YNNKEL (reference sequence). The CDR3 is 15 amino acids. Between the trimmed V and J ends, which lost 4 bases and 7 bases, there was a span of 20 bases.

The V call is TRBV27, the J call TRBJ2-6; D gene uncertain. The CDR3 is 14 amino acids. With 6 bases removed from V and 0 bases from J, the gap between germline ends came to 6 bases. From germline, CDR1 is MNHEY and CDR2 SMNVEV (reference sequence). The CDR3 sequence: CASSLFSGANVLTF. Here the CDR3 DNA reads TGTGCCAGCAGCCTCTTCTCTGGGGCCAACGTCCTGACTTTC.

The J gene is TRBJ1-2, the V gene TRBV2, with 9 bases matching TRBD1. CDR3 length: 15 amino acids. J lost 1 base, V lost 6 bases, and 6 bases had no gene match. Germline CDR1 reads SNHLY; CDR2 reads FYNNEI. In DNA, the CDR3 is TGTGCCAGCAGGCCAAGGACAGGGGATAACTATGGCTACACCTTC. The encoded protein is CASRPRTGDNYGYTF.

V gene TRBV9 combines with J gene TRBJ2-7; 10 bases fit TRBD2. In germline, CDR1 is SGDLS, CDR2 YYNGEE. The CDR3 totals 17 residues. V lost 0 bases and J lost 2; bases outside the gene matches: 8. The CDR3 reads CASSVDPSGSGTYEQYF. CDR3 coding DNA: TGTGCCAGCAGCGTAGACCCTAGCGGGAGTGGTACCTACGAGCAGTACTTC.

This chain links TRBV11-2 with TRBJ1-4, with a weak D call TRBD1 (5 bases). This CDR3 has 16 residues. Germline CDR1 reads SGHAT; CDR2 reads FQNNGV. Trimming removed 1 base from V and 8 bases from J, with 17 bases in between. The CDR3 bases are TGTGCCAGCAGCTTAGGGATCCGGGACGGTGGGGAAAAACTGTTTTTT. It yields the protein CASSLGIRDGGEKLFF.

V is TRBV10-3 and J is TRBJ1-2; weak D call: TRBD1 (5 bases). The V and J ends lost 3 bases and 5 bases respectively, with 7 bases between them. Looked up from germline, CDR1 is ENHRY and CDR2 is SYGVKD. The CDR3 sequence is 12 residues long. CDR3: CAISDGGYGYTF. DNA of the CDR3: TGTGCCATCAGTGATGGGGGATATGGCTACACCTTC.

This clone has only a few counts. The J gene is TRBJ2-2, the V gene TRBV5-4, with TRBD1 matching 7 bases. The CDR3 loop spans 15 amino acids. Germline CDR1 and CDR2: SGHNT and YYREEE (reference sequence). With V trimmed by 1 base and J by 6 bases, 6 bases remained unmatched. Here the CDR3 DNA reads TGTGCCAGCAGCTTGTCCAGGGGGTTCGCCGGGGAGCTGTTTTTT. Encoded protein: CASSLSRGFAGELFF.

Here the CDR3 DNA reads TGTGCCAGCAGCTCGGGACCGGGATCGGGGAGGCACGAGCAGTACTTC. It yields the protein CASSSGPGSGRHEQYF. This chain links TRBV13 with TRBJ2-7; TRBD2 might be the D (6 bases). The CDR3 length is 16 residues. Germline V gene sequence: CDR1 PRHDT, CDR2 FYEKMQ (reference sequence). Trimming took off 4 bases at V and 5 bases at J, with 21 bases between the two ends.

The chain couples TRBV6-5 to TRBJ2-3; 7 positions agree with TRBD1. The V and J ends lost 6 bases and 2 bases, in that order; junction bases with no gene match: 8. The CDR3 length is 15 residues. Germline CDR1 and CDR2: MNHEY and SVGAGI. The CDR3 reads CASSLQGPLTDTQYF. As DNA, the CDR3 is TGTGCCAGCAGCCTACAGGGGCCTCTCACAGATACGCAGTATTTT.

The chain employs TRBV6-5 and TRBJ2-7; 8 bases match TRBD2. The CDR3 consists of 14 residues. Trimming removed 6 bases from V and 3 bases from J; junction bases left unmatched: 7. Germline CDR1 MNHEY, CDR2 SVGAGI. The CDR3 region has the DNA TGTGCCAGCAGACGAGGACTAGCAGACTACGAGCAGTACTTC. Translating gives CASRRGLADYEQYF.

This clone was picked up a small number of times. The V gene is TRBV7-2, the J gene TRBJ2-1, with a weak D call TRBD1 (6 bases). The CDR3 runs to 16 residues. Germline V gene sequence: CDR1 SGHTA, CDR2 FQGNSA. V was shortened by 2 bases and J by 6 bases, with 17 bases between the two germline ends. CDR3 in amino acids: CASSLSGALVGNEQFF. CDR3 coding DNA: TGTGCCAGCAGCTTATCAGGGGCGCTTGTGGGCAATGAGCAGTTCTTC.

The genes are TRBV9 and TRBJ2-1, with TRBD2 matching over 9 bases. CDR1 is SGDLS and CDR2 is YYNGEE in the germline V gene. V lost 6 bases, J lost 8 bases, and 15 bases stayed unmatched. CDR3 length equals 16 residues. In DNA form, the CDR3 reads TGTGCCAGCATGCCCCCGGGCGGGAGGGACGTAGATGAGCAGTTCTTC. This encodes CASMPPGGRDVDEQFF.

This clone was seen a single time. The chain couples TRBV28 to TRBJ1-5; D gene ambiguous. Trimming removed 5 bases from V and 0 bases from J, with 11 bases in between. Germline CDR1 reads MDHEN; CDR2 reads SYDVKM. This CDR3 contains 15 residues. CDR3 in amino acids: CASSLRRFSNQPQHF. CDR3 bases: TGTGCCAGCAGTCTGAGGCGGTTTAGCAATCAGCCCCAGCATTTT.

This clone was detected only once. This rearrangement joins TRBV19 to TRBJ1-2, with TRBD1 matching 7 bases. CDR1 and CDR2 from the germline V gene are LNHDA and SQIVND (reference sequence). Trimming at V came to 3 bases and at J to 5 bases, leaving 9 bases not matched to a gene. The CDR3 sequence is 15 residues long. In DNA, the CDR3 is TGTGCCAGTAGTATCCTCTCGACAGGGAAATATGGCTACACCTTC. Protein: CASSILSTGKYGYTF. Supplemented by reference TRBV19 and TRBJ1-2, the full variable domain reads DGGITQSPKYLFRKEGQNVTLSCEQNLNHDAMYWYRQDPGQGLRLIYYSQIVNDFQKGDIAEGYSVSREKKESFPLTVTSAQKNPTAFYLCASSILSTGKYGYTFGSGTRLTVV.

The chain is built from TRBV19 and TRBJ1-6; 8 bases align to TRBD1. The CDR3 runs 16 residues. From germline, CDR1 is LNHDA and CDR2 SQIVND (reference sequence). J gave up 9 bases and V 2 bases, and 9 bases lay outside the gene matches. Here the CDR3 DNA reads TGTGCCAGTAGTATAACAGGGGGAGGACCGAGTTCACCCCTCCACTTT. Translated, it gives CASSITGGGPSSPLHF.

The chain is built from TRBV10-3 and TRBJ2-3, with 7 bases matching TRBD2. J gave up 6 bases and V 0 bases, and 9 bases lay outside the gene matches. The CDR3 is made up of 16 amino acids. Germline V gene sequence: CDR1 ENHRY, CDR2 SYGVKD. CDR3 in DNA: TGTGCCATCAGTGAGTCCCTCAGCGGGACGGACGATACGCAGTATTTT. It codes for CAISESLSGTDDTQYF.

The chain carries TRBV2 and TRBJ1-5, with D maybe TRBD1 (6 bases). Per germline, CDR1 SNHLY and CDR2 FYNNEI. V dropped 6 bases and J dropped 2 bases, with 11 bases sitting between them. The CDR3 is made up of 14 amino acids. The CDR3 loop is CASRQGRGNQPQHF. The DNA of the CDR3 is TGTGCCAGCAGACAGGGTAGGGGCAATCAGCCCCAGCATTTT.

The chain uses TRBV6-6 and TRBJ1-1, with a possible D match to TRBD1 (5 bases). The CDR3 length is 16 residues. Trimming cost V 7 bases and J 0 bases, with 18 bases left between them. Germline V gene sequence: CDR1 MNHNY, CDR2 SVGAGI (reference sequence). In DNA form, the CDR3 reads TGTGCCAGCACCCAATGGGGGGGAGGCGTGAACACTGAAGCTTTCTTT. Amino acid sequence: CASTQWGGGVNTEAFF.

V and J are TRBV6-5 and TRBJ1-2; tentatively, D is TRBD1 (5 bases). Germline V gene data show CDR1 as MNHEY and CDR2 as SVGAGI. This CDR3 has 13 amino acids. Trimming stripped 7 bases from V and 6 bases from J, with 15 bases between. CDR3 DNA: TGTGCCAGCATTAGGGGTTTTGAGAATGGCTACACCTTC. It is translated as CASIRGFENGYTF.

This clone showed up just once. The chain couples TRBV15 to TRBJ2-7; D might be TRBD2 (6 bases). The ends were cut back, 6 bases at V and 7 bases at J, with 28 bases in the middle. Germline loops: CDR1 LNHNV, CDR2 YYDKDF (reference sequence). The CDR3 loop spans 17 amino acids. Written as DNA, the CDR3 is TGTGCCACCAGTCGGAGGGAGGCGGGTTCACCTACGTGGGAGCAGTACTTC. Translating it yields CATSRREAGSPTWEQYF.

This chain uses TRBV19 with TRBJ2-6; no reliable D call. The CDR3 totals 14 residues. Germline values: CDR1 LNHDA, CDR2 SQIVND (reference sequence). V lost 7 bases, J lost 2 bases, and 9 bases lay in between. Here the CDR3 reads CASKDLPGANVLTF. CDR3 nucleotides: TGTGCCAGTAAGGATCTCCCTGGGGCCAACGTCCTGACTTTC.

The DNA of the CDR3 is TGCGCCAGCAGCCAACCGACGGACAGGCCTAATGAAAAACTGTTTTTT. It specifies CASSQPTDRPNEKLFF. This chain links TRBV4-1 with TRBJ1-4; TRBD1 matches 7 bases. The CDR3 has 16 amino acids. From germline, CDR1 is MGHRA and CDR2 YSYEKL. V lost 2 bases and J lost 3; bases outside the gene matches: 6.

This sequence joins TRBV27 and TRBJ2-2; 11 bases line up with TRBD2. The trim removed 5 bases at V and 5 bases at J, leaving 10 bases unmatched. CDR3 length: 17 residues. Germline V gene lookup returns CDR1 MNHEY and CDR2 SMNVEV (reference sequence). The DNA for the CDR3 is TGTGCCAGCAGTCAGGTGGGACTAGCGGAGAGAACCGGGGAGCTGTTTTTT. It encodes CASSQVGLAERTGELFF.

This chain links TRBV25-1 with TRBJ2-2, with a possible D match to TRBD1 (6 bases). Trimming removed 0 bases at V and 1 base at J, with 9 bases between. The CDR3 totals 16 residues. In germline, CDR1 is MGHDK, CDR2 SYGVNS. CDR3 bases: TGTGCCAGCAGTGAATACGGGACACGGAACACCGGGGAGCTGTTTTTT. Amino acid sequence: CASSEYGTRNTGELFF.

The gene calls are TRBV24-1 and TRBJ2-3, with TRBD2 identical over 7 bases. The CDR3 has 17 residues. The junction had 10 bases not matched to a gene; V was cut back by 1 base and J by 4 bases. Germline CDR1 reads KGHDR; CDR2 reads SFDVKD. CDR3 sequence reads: CATSDFGSGTVSDTQYF. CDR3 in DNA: TGTGCCACCAGTGATTTTGGGAGCGGGACGGTGTCAGATACGCAGTATTTT.

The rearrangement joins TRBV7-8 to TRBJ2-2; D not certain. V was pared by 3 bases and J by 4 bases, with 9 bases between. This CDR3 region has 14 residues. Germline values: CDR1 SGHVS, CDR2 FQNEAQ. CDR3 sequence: CASSFDGVTGELFF. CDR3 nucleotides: TGTGCCAGCAGCTTTGATGGGGTCACCGGGGAGCTGTTTTTT.